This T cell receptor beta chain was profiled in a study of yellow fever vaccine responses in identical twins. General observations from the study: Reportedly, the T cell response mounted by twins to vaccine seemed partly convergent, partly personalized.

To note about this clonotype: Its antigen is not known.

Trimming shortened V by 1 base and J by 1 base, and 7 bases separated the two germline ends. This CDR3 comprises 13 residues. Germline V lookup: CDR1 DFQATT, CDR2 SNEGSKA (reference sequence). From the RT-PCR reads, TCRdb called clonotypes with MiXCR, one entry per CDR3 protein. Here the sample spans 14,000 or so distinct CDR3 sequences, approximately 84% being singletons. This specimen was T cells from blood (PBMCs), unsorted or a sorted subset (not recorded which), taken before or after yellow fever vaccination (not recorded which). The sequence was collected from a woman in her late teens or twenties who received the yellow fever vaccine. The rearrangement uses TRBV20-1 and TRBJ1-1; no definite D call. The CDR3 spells CSARVAGNTEAFF. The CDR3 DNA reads TGCAGTGCTAGAGTAGCCGGGAACACTGAAGCTTTCTTT.